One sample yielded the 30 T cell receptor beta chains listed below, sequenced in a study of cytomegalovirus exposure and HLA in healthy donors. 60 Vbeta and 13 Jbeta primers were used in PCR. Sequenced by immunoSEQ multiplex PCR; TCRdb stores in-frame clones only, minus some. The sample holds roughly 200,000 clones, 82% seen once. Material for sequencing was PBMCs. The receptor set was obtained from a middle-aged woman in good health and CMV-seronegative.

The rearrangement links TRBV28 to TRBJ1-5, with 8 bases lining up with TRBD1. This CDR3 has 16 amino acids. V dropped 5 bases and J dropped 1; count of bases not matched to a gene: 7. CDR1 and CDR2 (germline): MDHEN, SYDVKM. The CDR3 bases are TGTGCCAGCAGTCCGAGGACAGGGCAGAGCAATCAGCCCCAGCATTTT. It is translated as CASSPRTGQSNQPQHF.

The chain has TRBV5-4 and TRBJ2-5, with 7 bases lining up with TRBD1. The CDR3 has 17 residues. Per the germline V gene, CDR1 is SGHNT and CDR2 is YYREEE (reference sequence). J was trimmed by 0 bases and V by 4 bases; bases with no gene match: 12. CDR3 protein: CASSAPPQGMYQETQYF. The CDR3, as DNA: TGTGCCAGCAGCGCACCCCCACAGGGGATGTACCAAGAGACCCAGTACTTC. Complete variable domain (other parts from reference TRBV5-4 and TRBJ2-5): ETGVTQSPTHLIKTRGQQVTLRCSSQSGHNTVSWYQQALGQGPQFIFQYYREEENGRGNFPPRFSGLQFPNYSSELNVNALELDDSALYLCASSAPPQGMYQETQYFGPGTRLLVL.

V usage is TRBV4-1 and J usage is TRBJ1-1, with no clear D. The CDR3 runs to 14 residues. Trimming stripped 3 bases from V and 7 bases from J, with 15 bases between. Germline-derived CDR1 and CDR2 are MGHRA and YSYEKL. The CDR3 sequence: CASSHTTGGLEAFF. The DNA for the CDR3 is TGCGCCAGCAGCCATACGACCGGAGGTCTTGAAGCTTTCTTT.

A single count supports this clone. CDR3 protein: CASSLLRSYGYTF. The CDR3 nucleotides are TGTGCCAGCAGCTTACTGAGGTCCTATGGCTACACCTTC. The J gene is TRBJ1-2, the V gene TRBV11-2; no firm D call. Per germline, CDR1 SGHAT and CDR2 FQNNGV. The V end was cut by 2 bases, the J end by 4 bases, with 8 bases between. CDR3 length equals 13 residues.

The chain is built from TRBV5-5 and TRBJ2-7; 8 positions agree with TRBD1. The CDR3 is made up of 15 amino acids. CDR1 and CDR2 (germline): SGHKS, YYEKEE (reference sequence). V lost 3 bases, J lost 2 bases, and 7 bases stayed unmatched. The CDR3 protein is CASSYAGGTTYEQYF. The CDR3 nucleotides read TGTGCCAGCAGCTACGCAGGGGGCACAACCTACGAGCAGTACTTC.

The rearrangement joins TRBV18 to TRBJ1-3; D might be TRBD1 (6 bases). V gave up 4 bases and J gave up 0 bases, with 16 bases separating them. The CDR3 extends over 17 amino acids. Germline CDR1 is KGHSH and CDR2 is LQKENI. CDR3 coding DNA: TGTGCCAGCTCACTCAGTAGGGGGTCGAGCTCTGGAAACACCATATATTTT. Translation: CASSLSRGSSSGNTIYF.

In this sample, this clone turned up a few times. CDR3 nucleotide sequence: TGTGCCAGCAGTCGAAGACAGGGACCACCTGTCTCTGGGGCCAACGTCCTGACTTTC. Protein: CASSRRQGPPVSGANVLTF. The chain carries TRBV27 and TRBJ2-6, with 7 bases fitting TRBD1. This CDR3 is built from 19 residues. Germline assignment: CDR1 MNHEY and CDR2 SMNVEV (reference sequence). Trimming cost V 5 bases and J 0 bases; bases outside gene matches: 13.

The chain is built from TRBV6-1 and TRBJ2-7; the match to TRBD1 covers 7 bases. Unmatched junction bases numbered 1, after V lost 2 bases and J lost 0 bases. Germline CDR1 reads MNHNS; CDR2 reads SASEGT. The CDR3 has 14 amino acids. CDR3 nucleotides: TGTGCCAGCAGTGAAAGGGGGCTCTCCTACGAGCAGTACTTC. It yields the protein CASSERGLSYEQYF.

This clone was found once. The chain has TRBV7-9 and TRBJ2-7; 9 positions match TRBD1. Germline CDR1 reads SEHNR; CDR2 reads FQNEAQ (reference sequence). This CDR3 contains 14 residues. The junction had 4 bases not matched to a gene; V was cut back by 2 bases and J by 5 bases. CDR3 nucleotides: TGTGCCAGCAGCTTATCGGGACAGGGCCACGAGCAGTACTTC. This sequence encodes CASSLSGQGHEQYF.

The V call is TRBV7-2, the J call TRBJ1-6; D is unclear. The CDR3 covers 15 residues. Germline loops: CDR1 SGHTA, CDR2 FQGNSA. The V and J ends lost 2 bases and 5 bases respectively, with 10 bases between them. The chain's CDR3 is CASSLLQNHNSPLHF. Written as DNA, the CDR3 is TGTGCCAGCAGCTTACTCCAGAACCATAATTCACCCCTCCACTTT. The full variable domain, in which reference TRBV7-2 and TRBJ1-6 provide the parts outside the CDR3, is GAGVSQSPSNKVTEKGKDVELRCDPISGHTALYWYRQSLGQGLEFLIYFQGNSAPDKSGLPSDRFSAERTGGSVSTLTIQRTQQEDSAVYLCASSLLQNHNSPLHFGNGTRLTVT.

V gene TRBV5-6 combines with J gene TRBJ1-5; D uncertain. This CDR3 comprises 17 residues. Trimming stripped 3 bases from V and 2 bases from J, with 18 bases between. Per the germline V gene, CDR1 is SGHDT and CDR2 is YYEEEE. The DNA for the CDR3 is TGTGCCAGCAGCTCGAGATACGAACCCCGCGGCAATCAGCCCCAGCATTTT. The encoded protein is CASSSRYEPRGNQPQHF.

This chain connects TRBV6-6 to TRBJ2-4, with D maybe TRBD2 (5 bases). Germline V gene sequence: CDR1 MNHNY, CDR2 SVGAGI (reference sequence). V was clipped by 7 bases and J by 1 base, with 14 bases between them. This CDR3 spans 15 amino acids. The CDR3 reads CASTQKRTAKNIQYF. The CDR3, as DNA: TGTGCCAGCACCCAAAAGCGGACGGCCAAAAACATTCAGTACTTC.

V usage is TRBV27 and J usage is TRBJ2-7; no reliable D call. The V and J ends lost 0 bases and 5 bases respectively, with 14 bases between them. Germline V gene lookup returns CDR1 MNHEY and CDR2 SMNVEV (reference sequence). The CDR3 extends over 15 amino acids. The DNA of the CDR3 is TGTGCCAGCAGTTTATCGTTACAGCCGATGAACGAGCAGTACTTC. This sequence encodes CASSLSLQPMNEQYF.

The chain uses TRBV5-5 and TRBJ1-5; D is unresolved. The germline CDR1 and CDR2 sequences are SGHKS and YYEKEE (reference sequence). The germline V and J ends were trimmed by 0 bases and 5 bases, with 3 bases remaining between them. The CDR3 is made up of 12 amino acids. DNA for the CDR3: TGTGCCAGCAGCTTGGTCGATCAGCCCCAGCATTTT. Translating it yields CASSLVDQPQHF.

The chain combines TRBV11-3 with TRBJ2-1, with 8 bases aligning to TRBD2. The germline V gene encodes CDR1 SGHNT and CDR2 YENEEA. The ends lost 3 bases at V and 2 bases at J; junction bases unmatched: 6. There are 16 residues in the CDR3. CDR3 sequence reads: CASSLAGGAPYNEQFF. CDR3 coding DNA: TGTGCCAGCAGCTTGGCCGGGGGGGCCCCCTACAATGAGCAGTTCTTC.

In DNA form, the CDR3 reads TGTGCCAGCAGTTTATCTCCAGAATTCGAAGCTTTCTTT. It yields the protein CASSLSPEFEAFF. The chain combines TRBV27 with TRBJ1-1; unclear D gene. The CDR3 covers 13 residues. CDR1 is MNHEY and CDR2 is SMNVEV in the germline V gene (reference sequence). Trimming removed 0 bases from V and 8 bases from J, with 10 bases in between.

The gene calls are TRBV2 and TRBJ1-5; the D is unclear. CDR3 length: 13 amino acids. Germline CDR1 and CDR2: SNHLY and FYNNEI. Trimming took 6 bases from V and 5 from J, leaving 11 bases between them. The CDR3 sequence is CASSDEEYQPQHF. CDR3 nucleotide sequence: TGTGCCAGCAGCGATGAGGAATATCAGCCCCAGCATTTT.

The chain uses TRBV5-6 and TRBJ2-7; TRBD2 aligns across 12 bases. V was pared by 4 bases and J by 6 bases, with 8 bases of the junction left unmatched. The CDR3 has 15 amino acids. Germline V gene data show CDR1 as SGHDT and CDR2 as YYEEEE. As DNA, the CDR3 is TGTGCCAGCAGCCACCTAGCGGGGGGGCCGACCGAGCAGTACTTC. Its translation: CASSHLAGGPTEQYF.

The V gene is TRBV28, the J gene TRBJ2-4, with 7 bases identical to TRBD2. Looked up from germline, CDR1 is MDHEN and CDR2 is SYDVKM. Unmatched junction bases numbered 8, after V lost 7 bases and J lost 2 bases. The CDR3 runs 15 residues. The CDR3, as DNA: TGTGCCAGCACCTTGTGGGGGGGAACCAAAAACATTCAGTACTTC. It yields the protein CASTLWGGTKNIQYF.

The CDR3 DNA is TGTGCCAGCAGCCCAGGGACAGACAATGAGCAGTTCTTC. It encodes CASSPGTDNEQFF. The gene calls are TRBV5-4 and TRBJ2-1; 7 bases are a match to TRBD1. This CDR3 region has 13 residues. V shed 4 bases and J 5 bases; nucleotides not matched to a gene: 3. CDR1 and CDR2 (germline): SGHNT, YYREEE (reference sequence).

The CDR3 bases are TGTGCCAGCAGTGAATCTCGTCTAGCCCAAGAGACCCAGTACTTC. It specifies CASSESRLAQETQYF. The chain links TRBV25-1 to TRBJ2-5; TRBD2 is a possible D gene (5 bases). The CDR3 consists of 15 residues. Germline loops: CDR1 MGHDK, CDR2 SYGVNS. Between the trimmed V and J ends, which lost 1 base and 1 base, there was a span of 10 bases.

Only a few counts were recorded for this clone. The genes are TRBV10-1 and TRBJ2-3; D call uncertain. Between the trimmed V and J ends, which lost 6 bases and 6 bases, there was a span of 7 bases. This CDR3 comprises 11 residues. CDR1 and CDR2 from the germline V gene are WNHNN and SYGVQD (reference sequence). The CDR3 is CASRSGDTQYF. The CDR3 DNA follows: TGCGCCAGCAGATCCGGGGATACGCAGTATTTT.

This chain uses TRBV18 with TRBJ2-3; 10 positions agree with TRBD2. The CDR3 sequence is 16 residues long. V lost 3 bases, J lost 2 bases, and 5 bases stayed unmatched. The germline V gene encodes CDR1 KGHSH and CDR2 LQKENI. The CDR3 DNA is TGTGCCAGCTCACCCATAGCGGGGGGACTCACAGATACGCAGTATTTT. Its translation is CASSPIAGGLTDTQYF.

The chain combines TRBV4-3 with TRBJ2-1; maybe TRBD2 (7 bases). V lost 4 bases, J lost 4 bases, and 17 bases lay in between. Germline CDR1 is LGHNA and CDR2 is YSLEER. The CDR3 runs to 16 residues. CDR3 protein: CASSLARGGDYNEQFF. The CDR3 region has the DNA TGCGCCAGCAGCCTCGCGAGAGGGGGGGATTACAATGAGCAGTTCTTC.

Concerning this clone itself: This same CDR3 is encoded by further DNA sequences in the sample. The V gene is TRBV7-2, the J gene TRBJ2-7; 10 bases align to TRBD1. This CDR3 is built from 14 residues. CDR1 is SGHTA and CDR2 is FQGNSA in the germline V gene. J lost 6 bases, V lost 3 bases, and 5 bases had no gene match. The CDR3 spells CASSFRDRGGEQYF. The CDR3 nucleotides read TGTGCCAGCAGCTTTAGGGACAGGGGAGGCGAGCAGTACTTC. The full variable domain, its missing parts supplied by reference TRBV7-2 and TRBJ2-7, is GAGVSQSPSNKVTEKGKDVELRCDPISGHTALYWYRQSLGQGLEFLIYFQGNSAPDKSGLPSDRFSAERTGGSVSTLTIQRTQQEDSAVYLCASSFRDRGGEQYFGPGTRLTVT.

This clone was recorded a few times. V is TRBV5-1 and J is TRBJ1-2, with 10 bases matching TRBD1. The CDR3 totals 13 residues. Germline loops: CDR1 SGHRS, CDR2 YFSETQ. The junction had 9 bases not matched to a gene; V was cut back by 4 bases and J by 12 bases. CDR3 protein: CASSATGGAKDTF. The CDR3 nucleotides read TGCGCCAGCAGCGCGACAGGGGGCGCCAAGGACACCTTC.

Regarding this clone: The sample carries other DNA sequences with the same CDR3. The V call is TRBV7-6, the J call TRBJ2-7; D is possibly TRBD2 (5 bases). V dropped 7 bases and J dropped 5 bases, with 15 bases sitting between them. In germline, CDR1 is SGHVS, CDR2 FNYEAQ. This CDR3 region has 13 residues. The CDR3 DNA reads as TGTGCCAGCATGGGCCGGGGTTCCCACGAGCAGTACTTC. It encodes CASMGRGSHEQYF.

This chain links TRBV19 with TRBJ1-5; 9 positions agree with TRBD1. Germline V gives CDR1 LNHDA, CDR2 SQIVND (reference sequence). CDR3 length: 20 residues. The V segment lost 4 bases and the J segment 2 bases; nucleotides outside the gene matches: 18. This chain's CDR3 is CASSRLAGQGSALGNQPQHF. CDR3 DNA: TGTGCCAGTAGTAGGTTGGCGGGACAGGGAAGCGCGTTGGGCAATCAGCCCCAGCATTTT.

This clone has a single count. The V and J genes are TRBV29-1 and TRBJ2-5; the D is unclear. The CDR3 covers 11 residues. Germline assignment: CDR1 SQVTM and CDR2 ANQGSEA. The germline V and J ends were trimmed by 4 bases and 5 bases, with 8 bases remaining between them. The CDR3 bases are TGCAGCGTTGGGGTCGGGGAGACCCAGTACTTC. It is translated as CSVGVGETQYF.

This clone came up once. The CDR3 reads CASSVQAQETQYF. CDR3 bases: TGCGCCAGCAGCGTCCAAGCCCAAGAGACCCAGTACTTC. This chain links TRBV5-1 with TRBJ2-5; unclear D gene. CDR1 and CDR2 (germline): SGHRS, YFSETQ. V dropped 4 bases and J dropped 1 base, with 8 bases sitting between them. This CDR3 region has 13 residues.